This TCR beta chain was observed in a study of T-cell memory formation after mild COVID-19. Study-wide background: Among the donors, TCR clusters were largely specific to each donor. Overall study findings and caveats: Mostly located in CM and EM were contracting CD4+ clones, with contracting CD8+ clones located in EMRA. From day 15 to 85, contracting clones were balanced between CD4 and CD8, whereas later expanders leaned toward CD4+. The SARS-CoV-2 specificity of second-wave clones reaching peak at day 37 remained unverified.

One entry per CDR3 protein, called by TCRdb with MiXCR from the 5' RACE reads. The data show some 450,000 distinct CDR3 sequences, roughly 18% seen once. In the case of this clonotype: Its antigen is unknown.

Germline V gene lookup returns CDR1 DFQATT and CDR2 SNEGSKA (reference sequence). There are 14 residues in the CDR3. The V and J ends lost 7 bases and 9 bases, in that order; junction bases with no gene match: 9. The chain combines TRBV20-1 with TRBJ1-6; 10 bases are shared with TRBD1. This receptor was taken from a man between 18 and 29 years old who had mild COVID-19 (a few samples of this study predate the infection). Cell type and time point are not known. The sequencing sample was made of PBMCs or a T cell subset sorted from them (not recorded which). CDR3 residues: CSGSGTGVISPLHF. CDR3 in DNA: TGCAGTGGGTCCGGGACAGGGGTGATTTCACCCCTCCACTTT.